The next 23 T cell receptor beta chains were all read from a single sample in a study of control samples from healthy donors and cancer patients (dated by TCRdb to 2019 to 2021). The method was the immunoSEQ multiplex PCR assay. The clones in this table, taken by TCRdb from immuneACCESS, are in-frame only. Not every clone is retained; where verified, under half of the shortfall comes from an unresolved V gene, and the cause of the rest is unknown. Here the sample has roughly 120,000 clones; about 93% occur a single time. The ten largest clones represent roughly 2.5% of the sample. The sample consisted of blood. These receptors came from a man aged 30 to 39 in good health.

This clone was picked up one time. The chain combines TRBV7-8 with TRBJ1-4; TRBD1 might be the D (5 bases). The V gene lost 6 bases and the J gene lost 5 bases, with 16 bases spanning the gap. CDR1 and CDR2 from the germline V gene are SGHVS and FQNEAQ. The CDR3 extends over 15 amino acids. The CDR3 DNA sequence: TGTGCCAGCAGGCCGACAACCGGGACGAATGAAAAACTGTTTTTT. It specifies CASRPTTGTNEKLFF.

This rearrangement joins TRBV27 to TRBJ1-5; D gene ambiguous. Germline assignment: CDR1 MNHEY and CDR2 SMNVEV (reference sequence). The CDR3 extends over 13 amino acids. V was pared by 0 bases and J by 7 bases, with 7 bases between. The CDR3 DNA sequence: TGTGCCAGCAGTTTATCAACGGTCCAGCCCCAGCATTTT. Its protein product is CASSLSTVQPQHF.

This clone showed up just once. The V gene is TRBV19, the J gene TRBJ2-6, with 12 bases fitting TRBD1. Germline assignment: CDR1 LNHDA and CDR2 SQIVND (reference sequence). CDR3 length: 18 residues. The J segment lost 2 bases and the V segment lost 4 bases, leaving 6 bases of the junction unmatched. In DNA form, the CDR3 reads TGTGCCAGTAGTACCCCGGGACAGGGGGCGCCTGGGGCCAACGTCCTGACTTTC. This translates into CASSTPGQGAPGANVLTF.

This chain links TRBV14 with TRBJ2-2; no firm D call. The germline V gene encodes CDR1 SGHDN and CDR2 FVKESK. V gave up 6 bases and J gave up 1 base, with 6 bases separating them. The CDR3 extends over 13 amino acids. CDR3 loop: CASRNRNTGELFF. CDR3 bases: TGTGCCAGCAGAAACAGGAACACCGGGGAGCTGTTTTTT.

The rearrangement uses TRBV6-5 and TRBJ2-1, with unresolved D. The germline V gene has CDR1 MNHEY and CDR2 SVGAGI. Trimming cost V 5 bases and J 10 bases, with 12 bases left between them. The CDR3 covers 12 residues. CDR3 amino acids: CASSPRSGEQFF. The CDR3 nucleotides read TGTGCCAGCAGTCCTAGGTCTGGCGAGCAGTTCTTC.

The chain is built from TRBV29-1 and TRBJ2-7, with 7 bases matching TRBD1. CDR3 length equals 12 residues. After removal of 5 bases from V and 2 bases from J, the junction contained 3 bases not matched to a gene. CDR1 and CDR2 from the germline V gene are SQVTM and ANQGSEA. CDR3 in DNA: TGCAGCGTTCAGACAGGGACCTACGAGCAGTACTTC. It specifies CSVQTGTYEQYF.

The chain uses TRBV5-1 and TRBJ2-3, with 11 bases matching TRBD2. The germline gives CDR1 SGHRS, CDR2 YFSETQ. This CDR3 contains 16 residues. The trim removed 4 bases at V and 0 bases at J, leaving 4 bases unmatched. The CDR3 spells CASSPRLAGSTDTQYF. The CDR3 region has the DNA TGCGCCAGCAGCCCAAGACTAGCGGGGAGCACAGATACGCAGTATTTT.

V is TRBV6-5 and J is TRBJ2-7, with D possibly called TRBD1 or TRBD2 (5 bases each). CDR1 MNHEY and CDR2 SVGAGI come from the germline V gene. V lost 7 bases to trimming and J lost 4 bases, with 20 bases between them. There are 15 residues in the CDR3. CDR3 loop: CASTWGPEADYEQYF. For the CDR3, the DNA is TGTGCCAGCACCTGGGGACCCGAGGCGGATTACGAGCAGTACTTC.

This rearrangement joins TRBV11-3 to TRBJ1-1, with 8 bases matching TRBD1. With V trimmed by 3 bases and J by 4 bases, 1 base remained unmatched. CDR3 length equals 13 residues. Per germline, CDR1 SGHNT and CDR2 YENEEA. CDR3 region: CASSFTGGTEAFF. The DNA of the CDR3 is TGTGCCAGCAGCTTCACAGGGGGCACTGAAGCTTTCTTT.

This clone was seen a few times. V usage is TRBV28 and J usage is TRBJ1-6; TRBD1 matches at 10 bases. J lost 7 bases, V lost 2 bases, and 2 bases had no gene match. The CDR3 runs to 15 residues. The germline V gene has CDR1 MDHEN and CDR2 SYDVKM. In DNA form, the CDR3 reads TGTGCCAGCAGTTTAGGGGACAGGGGCAATTCACCCCTCCACTTT. Residues: CASSLGDRGNSPLHF.

This chain uses TRBV19 with TRBJ1-6; D not certain. V lost 5 bases to trimming and J lost 7 bases, with 15 bases between them. The CDR3 runs 15 residues. From germline, CDR1 is LNHDA and CDR2 SQIVND (reference sequence). The CDR3 sequence is CASSLRVGRNSPLHF. CDR3 bases: TGTGCCAGTAGTCTAAGGGTGGGTAGGAATTCACCCCTCCACTTT.

The chain carries TRBV10-3 and TRBJ2-7; a possible D gene is TRBD2 (5 bases). Germline V lookup: CDR1 ENHRY, CDR2 SYGVKD. Trimming cost V 0 bases and J 6 bases, with 15 bases left between them. CDR3 length: 15 amino acids. The CDR3 loop is CAISESNSGKIEQYF. Here the CDR3 DNA reads TGTGCCATCAGTGAGTCGAACAGCGGTAAGATCGAGCAGTACTTC.

The chain is built from TRBV27 and TRBJ1-5; possible D gene TRBD1, 5 bases. CDR1 MNHEY and CDR2 SMNVEV come from the germline V gene (reference sequence). This CDR3 is 15 amino acids long. Deletions cut 7 bases from V and 0 bases from J, with 13 bases between. The CDR3 sequence is CASKPMGGSNQPQHF. DNA of the CDR3: TGTGCCAGCAAACCAATGGGGGGTAGCAATCAGCCCCAGCATTTT.

The J gene is TRBJ2-1, the V gene TRBV18; 15 bases align to TRBD2. After removal of 5 bases from V and 8 bases from J, the junction contained 7 bases not matched to a gene. Germline V gives CDR1 KGHSH, CDR2 LQKENI. The CDR3 length is 16 residues. The chain's CDR3 is CASSGLAGGQRDEQFF. CDR3 nucleotides: TGTGCCAGCTCAGGACTAGCGGGGGGGCAGCGCGATGAGCAGTTCTTC.

The CDR3 region has the DNA TGTGCCAGCAGCCCCGTTGGGGGGACTAATGAAAAACTGTTTTTT. This sequence encodes CASSPVGGTNEKLFF. The chain carries TRBV7-9 and TRBJ1-4; possible D gene TRBD1, 5 bases. CDR1 is SEHNR, CDR2 FQNEAQ, per germline (reference sequence). The CDR3 is 15 residues long. V was pared by 5 bases and J by 2 bases, with 12 bases between.

This chain connects TRBV12-5 to TRBJ1-1; perhaps TRBD1 as D (5 bases). This CDR3 is built from 14 residues. Germline loops: CDR1 LGHNT, CDR2 FRNRAP. V was pared by 5 bases and J by 1 base, with 11 bases between. For the CDR3, the DNA is TGTGCTAGTGGTCCCCGGACATCGAACACTGAAGCTTTCTTT. It is translated as CASGPRTSNTEAFF.

This clone showed up just once. This chain uses TRBV29-1 with TRBJ1-1; D perhaps matches TRBD1 (5 bases). There are 11 residues in the CDR3. Trimming pared 5 bases from V and 1 base from J, leaving 5 bases between. Germline V gene sequence: CDR1 SQVTM, CDR2 ANQGSEA. The CDR3 nucleotides are TGCAGCGTTAGGGGGAACACTGAAGCTTTCTTT. Its protein is CSVRGNTEAFF. The variable domain in full, completed from reference TRBV29-1 and TRBJ1-1, reads SAVISQKPSRDICQRGTSLTIQCQVDSQVTMMFWYRQQPGQSLTLIATANQGSEATYESGFVIDKFPISRPNLTFSTLTVSNMSPEDSSIYLCSVRGNTEAFFGQGTRLTVV.

The CDR3 region has the DNA TGTGCCAGCAGCAATAGCGGGGGAAGCACAGATACGCAGTATTTT. It codes for CASSNSGGSTDTQYF. The chain uses TRBV7-9 and TRBJ2-3; 9 bases are shared with TRBD2. The ends lost 5 bases at V and 0 bases at J; junction bases unmatched: 3. The CDR3 consists of 15 residues. Germline V lookup: CDR1 SEHNR, CDR2 FQNEAQ (reference sequence). Full variable domain (rest looked up from reference TRBV7-9 and TRBJ2-3): DTGVSQNPRHKITKRGQNVTFRCDPISEHNRLYWYRQTLGQGPEFLTYFQNEAQLEKSRLLSDRFSAERPKGSFSTLEIQRTEQGDSAMYLCASSNSGGSTDTQYFGPGTRLTVL.

The chain recombines TRBV19 with TRBJ1-5; D remains ambiguous. The CDR3 contains 14 residues. Trimming pared 3 bases from V and 2 bases from J, leaving 8 bases between. Per the germline V gene, CDR1 is LNHDA and CDR2 is SQIVND (reference sequence). CDR3 DNA: TGTGCCAGTAGTATGAAGAGTGGCAATCAGCCCCAGCATTTT. Its protein is CASSMKSGNQPQHF.

The rearrangement uses TRBV5-1 and TRBJ2-3; D is unclear. The germline V gene encodes CDR1 SGHRS and CDR2 YFSETQ. Between the trimmed V and J ends, which lost 0 bases and 6 bases, there was a span of 2 bases. CDR3 length equals 11 residues. CDR3 DNA: TGCGCCAGCAGCTTGGTCGATACGCAGTATTTT. It codes for CASSLVDTQYF.

The chain joins TRBV11-2 to TRBJ2-5; no clear D gene. The CDR3 extends over 14 amino acids. Trimming pared 0 bases from V and 4 bases from J, leaving 9 bases between. Germline V gene lookup returns CDR1 SGHAT and CDR2 FQNNGV. The CDR3 nucleotides are TGTGCCAGCAGCTTAGATTACTATCCAGAGACCCAGTACTTC. Amino acids: CASSLDYYPETQYF.

The rearrangement links TRBV19 to TRBJ1-4; D might be TRBD1 (5 bases). CDR3 length equals 13 residues. Germline loops: CDR1 LNHDA, CDR2 SQIVND (reference sequence). The ends were cut back, 9 bases at V and 0 bases at J, with 8 bases in the middle. CDR3 loop: CASRGATNEKLFF. DNA for the CDR3: TGTGCCAGCCGGGGCGCAACTAATGAAAAACTGTTTTTT.

V usage is TRBV14 and J usage is TRBJ1-1; 10 bases match TRBD1. Germline assignment: CDR1 SGHDN and CDR2 FVKESK. Trimming took 4 bases from V and 3 from J; bases not matched to a gene: 8. The CDR3 runs 16 residues. The chain's CDR3 is CASSLYSGTGDTEAFF. CDR3 DNA sequence: TGTGCCAGCAGCCTCTATAGCGGGACAGGGGACACTGAAGCTTTCTTT.